The rows below give T cell receptor beta chains drawn from one sample of a study of technical replicates of blood from a handful of donors. The data were produced by immunoSEQ multiplex PCR, yet TCRdb's version contains in-frame clones alone and is incomplete. The sample lists tens of thousands of clones; around nine tenths were seen once. The sequenced sample consisted of T cells isolated from PBMCs. Source of these receptors: a human donor in good health. Both conserved end residues are part of each CDR3. A D gene is named only where the DNA matches it firmly. Size tells how often a clone was seen (once, few, many) or the class of an expanded clone, and some rows leave it out.

TRBJ2-2 | 16 | TRBV9 | . | TRBD1 | TGTGCCAGCAGGTTGGGACAGGGGTCGAACACCGGGGAGCTGTTTTTT | CASRLGQGSNTGELFF
TRBJ2-4 | 19 | TRBV15 | once | . | TGTGCCACCAGCAGAGACTCTTTGTTGGGCCCCCTAGCCAAAAACATTCAGTACTTC | CATSRDSLLGPLAKNIQYF
TRBJ2-7 | 10 | TRBV6-1 | . | . | TGTGCCAGCAGTGCGGACGAGCAGTACTTC | CASSADEQYF
TRBJ1-2 | 15 | TRBV2 | once | TRBD1 | TGTGCCAGCAGGGGGATACAGGGGGTGGCTTATGGCTACACCTTC | CASRGIQGVAYGYTF
TRBJ2-3 | 15 | TRBV28 | once | TRBD1 | TGTGCCAGCAGTGCGCTGGGACAGCGCACAGATACGCAGTATTTT | CASSALGQRTDTQYF
TRBJ2-5 | 16 | TRBV15 | . | TRBD2 | TGTGCCACCAGCAGAGAGCGACTAGCGGGAGGAGAGACCCAGTACTTC | CATSRERLAGGETQYF
TRBJ1-1 | 15 | TRBV6-5 | . | TRBD1 | TGTGCCAGCAGTCGATCACAGGGGTCGAACACTGAAGCTTTCTTT | CASSRSQGSNTEAFF
TRBJ2-7 | 16 | TRBV11-2 | . | TRBD1 | TGTGCCAGCAGCTTTTTCCCTTACAGGGGTATCGACGAGCAGTACTTC | CASSFFPYRGIDEQYF
TRBJ1-2 | 15 | TRBV7-9 | . | TRBD1 | TGTGCCAGCAGCTTAAGAGACAGGGGGCTTAATGGCTACACCTTC | CASSLRDRGLNGYTF
TRBJ1-2 | 14 | TRBV30 | . | . | TGTGCCTGGAGCCGTCCGGGGAGATGGGATGGCTACACCTTC | CAWSRPGRWDGYTF
TRBJ2-7 | 13 | TRBV19 | . | . | TGTGCCAGTAGCCTCGGACTACGACAGGAGCAGTACTTC | CASSLGLRQEQYF
TRBJ1-2 | 13 | TRBV6-6 | once | . | TGTGCCAGCAGTTACATAGACAGCTATGGCTACACCTTC | CASSYIDSYGYTF
TRBJ1-2 | 17 | TRBV7-2 | . | . | TGTGCCAGCAGCTTCGAGACAGGACATAACCCCAACTATGGCTACACCTTC | CASSFETGHNPNYGYTF
TRBJ1-1 | 15 | TRBV15 | . | . | TGTGCCACCAGCAGAGAAGGGGATTCGAACACTGAAGCTTTCTTT | CATSREGDSNTEAFF
TRBJ1-4 | 13 | TRBV7-9 | . | . | TGTGCCAGCACCCCGCCCGCGAATGAAAAACTGTTTTTT | CASTPPANEKLFF
TRBJ2-7 | 14 | TRBV27 | . | . | TGTGCCAGCAGACTCAGGGATAGCTCCTACGAGCAGTACTTC | CASRLRDSSYEQYF
TRBJ2-3 | 14 | TRBV5-1 | . | TRBD1 | TGCGCCAGCAGCTTGGGACAGGGATCAGATACGCAGTATTTT | CASSLGQGSDTQYF
TRBJ2-5 | 17 | TRBV4-1 | . | . | TGCGCCAGCAGCCAAGATCGGCTAGCGTCTCATCAAGAGACCCAGTACTTC | CASSQDRLASHQETQYF
TRBJ2-2 | 15 | TRBV6-1 | . | TRBD2 | TGTGCCAGCAGTGAAAACGGCGGGGGCACCGGGGAGCTGTTTTTT | CASSENGGGTGELFF
TRBJ2-7 | 13 | TRBV6-5 | . | . | TGTGCCAGCAGCGCCGGAGAAACGTACGAGCAGTACTTC | CASSAGETYEQYF
TRBJ2-7 | 15 | TRBV7-8 | . | TRBD2 | TGTGCCAGCAGCTTGCTAGCGGGAGCCACCTACGAGCAGTACTTC | CASSLLAGATYEQYF
TRBJ2-3 | 16 | TRBV4-1 | . | . | TGCGCCAGCAGCCATCTTGGGCCTTATAGCACAGATACGCAGTATTTT | CASSHLGPYSTDTQYF
TRBJ1-2 | 18 | TRBV11-3 | . | . | TGTGCCAGCAGCTTAGATCAGGGAACAGGACAGCATAACTATGGCTACACCTTC | CASSLDQGTGQHNYGYTF
TRBJ2-1 | 16 | TRBV27 | . | . | TGTGCCAGCAGTTTTTTGGAGGCAGGTTCCTACAATGAGCAGTTCTTC | CASSFLEAGSYNEQFF
TRBJ1-1 | 15 | TRBV4-2 | . | TRBD1 | TGTGCCAGCACCCAAGGGGGACAGGGGAAGACTGAAGCTTTCTTT | CASTQGGQGKTEAFF
TRBJ2-7 | 14 | TRBV9 | . | . | TGTGCCAGCAGCGTAGCTGAGGGGGCCTACGAGCAGTACTTC | CASSVAEGAYEQYF
TRBJ2-7 | 15 | TRBV28 | . | TRBD2 | TGTGCCAGCAGTGAGACTAGCGGGATCTCCTACGAGCAGTACTTC | CASSETSGISYEQYF
TRBJ1-5 | 15 | TRBV19 | . | . | TGTGCCAGTAGTATACGGGCAGGGGAGGGTCAGCCCCAGCATTTT | CASSIRAGEGQPQHF
TRBJ2-5 | 16 | TRBV6-6 | . | . | TGTGCCAGCAGACGGACCGGGACTTCGTACCAAGAGACCCAGTACTTC | CASRRTGTSYQETQYF
TRBJ2-7 | 15 | TRBV7-9 | once | . | TGTGCCAGCAGCTTCGGGAGTCCCCTGCGCTACGAGCAGTACTTC | CASSFGSPLRYEQYF
TRBJ2-3 | 15 | TRBV11-2 | . | . | TGTGCCAGCAGCTTAGTGGTTACGGGGAGGCATACGCAGTATTTT | CASSLVVTGRHTQYF
TRBJ2-7 | 14 | TRBV5-5 | . | TRBD1 | TGTGCCAGCAGTGACAGGGGGGACCCCTACGAGCAGTACTTC | CASSDRGDPYEQYF
TRBJ2-7 | 14 | TRBV11-2 | few | TRBD2 | TGTGCCAGCAGCCCCTGGACTAGCGGCTACGAGCAGTACTTC | CASSPWTSGYEQYF
TRBJ2-2 | 19 | TRBV5-1 | . | TRBD1 | TGCGCCAGCAGCTACGAGCCCGGGACAGGGGGGATGAACACCGGGGAGCTGTTTTTT | CASSYEPGTGGMNTGELFF
TRBJ2-1 | 12 | TRBV6-1 | . | . | TGTGCCAGCAGCGCGACAAACAATGAGCAGTTCTTC | CASSATNNEQFF
TRBJ1-1 | 13 | TRBV29-1 | . | . | TGCAGCTTAAGACAGATCCTGAACACTGAAGCTTTCTTT | CSLRQILNTEAFF
TRBJ1-5 | 15 | TRBV15 | . | . | TGTGCCACCAGCAGAGAAAGGAGGGGCAATCAGCCCCAGCATTTT | CATSRERRGNQPQHF
TRBJ2-7 | 15 | TRBV27 | . | . | TGTGCCAGCAGTTTTGGGGCATGGACCTCCTACGAGCAGTACTTC | CASSFGAWTSYEQYF
TRBJ2-1 | 15 | TRBV11-3 | . | . | TGTGCCAGCAGCGCCGAGCATGAACAGGGAAATGAGCAGTTCTTC | CASSAEHEQGNEQFF
TRBJ2-7 | 13 | TRBV4-1 | . | TRBD2 | TGCGCCAGCAGCCAGGGAGGGTCCTACGAGCAGTACTTC | CASSQGGSYEQYF
TRBJ2-2 | 15 | TRBV5-1 | . | TRBD1 | TGCGCCAGCAGTTGGGACAGGGGAAACACCGGGGAGCTGTTTTTT | CASSWDRGNTGELFF
TRBJ2-5 | 16 | TRBV2 | . | . | TGTGCCAGCAGGGGGACCGGGAGCGGTTCATGGGAGACCCAGTACTTC | CASRGTGSGSWETQYF
TRBJ1-6 | 15 | TRBV9 | . | TRBD1 | TGTGCCAGCAGCGCCCGACAGGGGCTAGACTCACCCCTCCACTTT | CASSARQGLDSPLHF
TRBJ1-4 | 17 | TRBV28 | once | . | TGTGCCAGCAGTGAAATAGGACAGCTCACGGGAAATGAAAAACTGTTTTTT | CASSEIGQLTGNEKLFF
TRBJ2-2 | 13 | TRBV5-1 | . | . | TGCGCCAGCAGCTCACGGGGAGTCGGGGAGCTGTTTTTT | CASSSRGVGELFF
TRBJ2-1 | 17 | TRBV4-1 | . | TRBD1 | TGCGCCAGCAGCCTCGCCGAGGACAGGGTTAGAATTTATGAGCAGTTCTTC | CASSLAEDRVRIYEQFF
TRBJ2-7 | 12 | TRBV29-1 | . | TRBD1 | TGCAGCGTGGCGGGACAGGGGAACGAGCAGTACTTC | CSVAGQGNEQYF
TRBJ1-3 | 14 | TRBV9 | few | TRBD1 | TGTGCCAGCAGCTCCAGGACAGGGGAGAACACCATATATTTT | CASSSRTGENTIYF
TRBJ2-5 | 13 | TRBV11-2 | once | . | TGTGCCAGCAGCCCGACAGCCCAAGAGACCCAGTACTTC | CASSPTAQETQYF
TRBJ2-5 | 13 | TRBV30 | . | TRBD1 | TGTGCCTGGGGGCAGACAGGGGGAGAGACCCAGTACTTC | CAWGQTGGETQYF